A single sample gave rise to the 14 T cell receptor beta chains below, sequenced in a study of cytomegalovirus exposure and HLA in healthy donors. Using immunoSEQ multiplex PCR, the repertoire was profiled, and TCRdb retains in-frame clones only, with some absent. The sample consists of around 250,000 clones, around 87% of them appearing once. The sequenced material came from PBMCs. Receptors originate from a woman younger than 35 in good health and CMV-seronegative.

The rearrangement joins TRBV9 to TRBJ1-2, with 7 bases aligning to TRBD1. Germline CDR1 reads SGDLS; CDR2 reads YYNGEE. The CDR3 sequence is 15 residues long. Losses at the gene ends were 0 bases for V and 4 bases for J; bases not matched to a gene: 6. The CDR3 DNA sequence: TGTGCCAGCAGCGTAGAAGGGGGCGATGTCTATGGCTACACCTTC. It specifies CASSVEGGDVYGYTF.

The chain links TRBV29-1 to TRBJ1-1; possible D gene TRBD1, 6 bases. Germline V gene sequence: CDR1 SQVTM, CDR2 ANQGSEA. V lost 7 bases and J lost 4, with 16 bases in between. This CDR3 is 13 amino acids long. The CDR3 loop is CSAPGEWSTEAFF. DNA for the CDR3: TGCAGCGCTCCAGGGGAGTGGAGCACTGAAGCTTTCTTT.

As to this clone: Other DNA sequences in this sample translate to the same CDR3. The genes are TRBV14 and TRBJ1-1, with D unresolved. From germline, CDR1 is SGHDN and CDR2 FVKESK. Trimming took off 1 base at V and 4 bases at J, with 13 bases between the two ends. CDR3 length: 15 amino acids. CDR3 protein: CASSQASGRGTEAFF. CDR3 nucleotide sequence: TGTGCCAGCAGCCAAGCTAGCGGTCGGGGCACTGAAGCTTTCTTT.

The genes are TRBV6-5 and TRBJ2-1, with D perhaps TRBD2 (5 bases). CDR1 is MNHEY, CDR2 SVGAGI, per germline. V was cut by 5 bases and J by 2 bases, with 7 bases left in between. The CDR3 covers 13 residues. The CDR3 DNA follows: TGTGCCAGCAGTGACGGGACCTACAATGAGCAGTTCTTC. This codes for CASSDGTYNEQFF.

The genes are TRBV29-1 and TRBJ2-3; D not certain. Germline CDR1 and CDR2: SQVTM and ANQGSEA. The CDR3 loop spans 14 amino acids. V was clipped by 0 bases and J by 0 bases, with 7 bases between them. The CDR3 DNA sequence: TGCAGCGTTGAAGATAGCTTTAGCACAGATACGCAGTATTTT. Protein sequence: CSVEDSFSTDTQYF.

The V and J genes are TRBV11-2 and TRBJ1-1; D is unclear. The V gene lost 0 bases and the J gene lost 5 bases, with 10 bases spanning the gap. Germline V gene sequence: CDR1 SGHAT, CDR2 FQNNGV. CDR3 length: 14 amino acids. Here the CDR3 reads CASSLDLGGTEAFF. DNA for the CDR3: TGTGCCAGCAGCTTAGATCTAGGTGGGACTGAAGCTTTCTTT. The whole variable domain, filled in from reference TRBV11-2 and TRBJ1-1, reads EAGVAQSPRYKIIEKRQSVAFWCNPISGHATLYWYQQILGQGPKLLIQFQNNGVVDDSQLPKDRFSAERLKGVDSTLKIQPAKLEDSAVYLCASSLDLGGTEAFFGQGTRLTVV.

The rearrangement joins TRBV2 to TRBJ2-2; TRBD1 might be the D (5 bases). Germline lookup yields CDR1 SNHLY and CDR2 FYNNEI. The V gene lost 5 bases and the J gene lost 1 base, with 8 bases spanning the gap. The CDR3 consists of 14 residues. CDR3 bases: TGTGCCAGCAGTCCGACAGAGAACACCGGGGAGCTGTTTTTT. Its translation is CASSPTENTGELFF.

V usage is TRBV4-3 and J usage is TRBJ1-1; a weak D match, TRBD1 (5 bases). V was shortened by 1 base and J by 5 bases, with 11 bases between the two germline ends. CDR1 is LGHNA, CDR2 YSLEER, per germline. The CDR3 covers 14 residues. The DNA for the CDR3 is TGCGCCAGCAGCCAAGGTCCAAGGGGTACTGAAGCTTTCTTT. Protein product: CASSQGPRGTEAFF.

This clone was seen just once. The CDR3 reads CASSLVGQFTDTQYF. In nucleotides, the CDR3 is TGTGCCAGCAGTTTAGTAGGACAGTTCACAGATACGCAGTATTTT. This chain links TRBV28 with TRBJ2-3, with a weak D call TRBD1 (6 bases). Germline V lookup: CDR1 MDHEN, CDR2 SYDVKM. The CDR3 has 15 residues. Trimming removed 2 bases at V and 2 bases at J, with 11 bases between. Full variable domain (rest looked up from reference TRBV28 and TRBJ2-3): DVKVTQSSRYLVKRTGEKVFLECVQDMDHENMFWYRQDPGLGLRLIYFSYDVKMKEKGDIPEGYSVSREKKERFSLILESASTNQTSMYLCASSLVGQFTDTQYFGPGTRLTVL.

The table lists this clone with a count of one. The chain joins TRBV4-3 to TRBJ1-6, with a tentative D call TRBD1 (6 bases). This CDR3 contains 15 residues. The germline gives CDR1 LGHNA, CDR2 YSLEER. V was shortened by 0 bases and J by 7 bases, with 10 bases between the two germline ends. In DNA, the CDR3 is TGCGCCAGCAGCCAAGATATCGGGACAAATTCACCCCTCCACTTT. As protein: CASSQDIGTNSPLHF.

The chain recombines TRBV9 with TRBJ2-1; TRBD1 matches at 7 bases. Germline trimming cut 0 bases from V and 9 bases from J; bases unmatched to any gene: 9. The CDR3 covers 15 residues. Germline values: CDR1 SGDLS, CDR2 YYNGEE. CDR3 protein: CASSVVATAGGEQFF. The DNA for the CDR3 is TGTGCCAGCAGCGTAGTTGCTACCGCAGGGGGTGAGCAGTTCTTC.

V and J are TRBV9 and TRBJ2-5; TRBD2 agrees at 8 bases. After removal of 0 bases from V and 2 bases from J, the junction contained 3 bases not matched to a gene. Germline CDR1 and CDR2: SGDLS and YYNGEE. The CDR3 covers 15 residues. CDR3 region: CASSVAGGAQETQYF. In DNA, the CDR3 is TGTGCCAGCAGCGTAGCGGGGGGGGCACAAGAGACCCAGTACTTC.

The chain joins TRBV6-5 to TRBJ1-4; D not resolved. Trimming removed 2 bases from V and 4 bases from J, with 8 bases in between. The CDR3 has 14 amino acids. Germline-derived CDR1 and CDR2 are MNHEY and SVGAGI. DNA of the CDR3: TGTGCCAGCAGTTACGGCCGTATTAATGAAAAACTGTTTTTT. Its translation: CASSYGRINEKLFF.

This chain joins TRBV7-2 and TRBJ2-1, with 11 bases that match TRBD2. Germline-derived CDR1 and CDR2 are SGHTA and FQGNSA. The CDR3 totals 17 residues. V dropped 1 base and J dropped 10; count of bases not matched to a gene: 12. The CDR3 loop reads CASSLVRGSGGADEQFF. In DNA, the CDR3 is TGTGCCAGCAGCTTAGTAAGGGGTAGCGGGGGGGCAGACGAGCAGTTCTTC.